The rows below give T cell receptor beta chains drawn from one sample of a study of cytomegalovirus exposure and HLA in healthy donors. Libraries were prepared by immunoSEQ multiplex PCR; TCRdb keeps only in-frame clonotypes and omits some of them. The sample lists about 160,000 clones; roughly 80% were seen once. Sequencing used PBMCs. These receptors were taken from a male donor in good health and CMV-seropositive. Both conserved end residues are part of each CDR3. The order of the fields is D gene, V gene, clone size, J gene, CDR3 DNA, CDR3 protein. A D gene is named only where the DNA matches it firmly. A clone size is listed for some rows: how often the clone was seen (once, few, many), or a class if it is expanded.

D: -
V: TRBV4-1
size: -
J: TRBJ1-5
DNA: TGCGCCAGCAGCCAAACAAGTTATAGCAATCAGCCCCAGCATTTT
CDR3: CASSQTSYSNQPQHF

D: TRBD1
V: TRBV5-1
size: few
J: TRBJ2-7
DNA: TGCGCCAGCAGCTCAGCCGGGACAGGGCCCTACGAGCAGTACTTC
CDR3: CASSSAGTGPYEQYF

D: -
V: TRBV30
size: -
J: TRBJ1-6
DNA: TGTGCCTGGAGTAGCCAGGGTATCGGTCCCCTCCACTTT
CDR3: CAWSSQGIGPLHF

D: TRBD1
V: TRBV28
size: -
J: TRBJ2-7
DNA: TGTGCCAGCAGTTTATCTTACAGGGGCCACGAGCAGTACTTC
CDR3: CASSLSYRGHEQYF

D: -
V: TRBV4-1
size: -
J: TRBJ1-4
DNA: TGCGCCAGCAGCCAAGAAGCGCGGGGCGTCGGGGGGTTAGGGGAAAAACTGTTTTTT
CDR3: CASSQEARGVGGLGEKLFF

D: TRBD1
V: TRBV6-1
size: -
J: TRBJ1-1
DNA: TGTGCCAGCAGTGATATAGGCAGGGGGCAGTCTGAAGCTTTCTTT
CDR3: CASSDIGRGQSEAFF

D: TRBD2
V: TRBV29-1
size: few
J: TRBJ2-2
DNA: TGCAGCGTTGTTACCCTAGCGGGAGCCGGGGAGCTGTTTTTT
CDR3: CSVVTLAGAGELFF

D: -
V: TRBV27
size: few
J: TRBJ1-4
DNA: TGTGCCAGCAGCCCTATTGATTGGAGGGAAAAACTGTTTTTT
CDR3: CASSPIDWREKLFF

D: TRBD2
V: TRBV11-3
size: -
J: TRBJ2-3
DNA: TGTGCCAGCAGCTTAGGTAGCGGGAGGGCCATAGATACGCAGTATTTT
CDR3: CASSLGSGRAIDTQYF

D: TRBD1
V: TRBV6-5
size: -
J: TRBJ2-7
DNA: TGTGCCAGCAGTTGGACAGGGGGTGGAGAGCAGTACTTC
CDR3: CASSWTGGGEQYF

D: -
V: TRBV11-2
size: once
J: TRBJ1-6
DNA: TGTGCCAGCAGTGCAGGGTATAATTCACCCCTCCACTTT
CDR3: CASSAGYNSPLHF

D: -
V: TRBV4-3
size: -
J: TRBJ2-1
DNA: TGCGCCAGCAGTCCCGACTCCAACTCCTACAATGAGCAGTTCTTC
CDR3: CASSPDSNSYNEQFF

D: -
V: TRBV4-3
size: -
J: TRBJ1-6
DNA: TGCGCCAGCAGCCAAGATCCCGAGGGCGTTAATTCACCCCTCCACTTT
CDR3: CASSQDPEGVNSPLHF

D: -
V: TRBV6-5
size: -
J: TRBJ2-5
DNA: TGTGCCAGCAGTCACCCCAAATTGAAGGAGCAGTACTTC
CDR3: CASSHPKLKEQYF

D: -
V: TRBV10-3
size: once
J: TRBJ1-1
DNA: TGTGCCATCAGGACGACACAGAATACTCCCAACACTGAAGCTTTCTTT
CDR3: CAIRTTQNTPNTEAFF

D: -
V: TRBV5-1
size: -
J: TRBJ1-5
DNA: TGCGCCAGCAGCTTGGATGCGGCACGGAGCAATCAGCCCCAGCATTTT
CDR3: CASSLDAARSNQPQHF

D: TRBD2
V: TRBV5-6
size: -
J: TRBJ2-4
DNA: TGTGCCAGCAGCTTAGGACTAGCGGGACGAGACGGCATTCAGTACTTC
CDR3: CASSLGLAGRDGIQYF

D: TRBD1
V: TRBV7-8
size: -
J: TRBJ1-2
DNA: TGTGCCAGCAGCTTAGGGACAGGGAATGGCTACACCTTC
CDR3: CASSLGTGNGYTF

D: -
V: TRBV7-9
size: once
J: TRBJ2-1
DNA: TGTGCCAGCAGCTTAGCGGGAGCCTACAATGAGCAGTTCTTC
CDR3: CASSLAGAYNEQFF

D: -
V: TRBV18
size: -
J: TRBJ1-2
DNA: TGTGCCAGCTCACTTGGAGAGGACAGCGTAACGTCCGGCTACACCTTC
CDR3: CASSLGEDSVTSGYTF

D: TRBD1
V: TRBV15
size: -
J: TRBJ2-7
DNA: TGTGCCACCAGCAGAGACAGGGGGCCCTACGAGCAGTACTTC
CDR3: CATSRDRGPYEQYF

D: TRBD2
V: TRBV7-9
size: -
J: TRBJ2-1
DNA: TGTGCCAGCAGCTTAGATAGACTAGCGGCTAACAATGAGCAGTTCTTC
CDR3: CASSLDRLAANNEQFF

D: -
V: TRBV10-1
size: -
J: TRBJ2-1
DNA: TGCGCCAGCAGTGAGTCGCAAGGGGCAAGACAGTTCTTC
CDR3: CASSESQGARQFF

D: TRBD1
V: TRBV19
size: -
J: TRBJ1-6
DNA: TGTGCCATCGGGACAGGGATTAATAATTCACCCCTCCACTTT
CDR3: CAIGTGINNSPLHF

D: -
V: TRBV5-4
size: -
J: TRBJ2-7
DNA: TGTGCCAGCAGCTCCATTGGAGGGGGACAGACTAAATACGAGCAGTACTTC
CDR3: CASSSIGGGQTKYEQYF

D: -
V: TRBV6-4
size: -
J: TRBJ1-2
DNA: TGTGCCAGCAGTGACTCGGATCCTAACAGGGACAATGGCTACACCTTC
CDR3: CASSDSDPNRDNGYTF

D: -
V: TRBV5-1
size: -
J: TRBJ2-3
DNA: TGCGCCGCGAGAGGGGGAACTAGCACAGATACGCAGTATTTT
CDR3: CAARGGTSTDTQYF

D: -
V: TRBV4-3
size: -
J: TRBJ2-7
DNA: TGCGCCAGCAGCCAAGAGGGTAGCGGCGACGAGCAGTACTTC
CDR3: CASSQEGSGDEQYF

D: -
V: TRBV28
size: -
J: TRBJ1-1
DNA: TGTGGTACCCGGGGGGATATGAACACTGAAGCTTTCTTT
CDR3: CGTRGDMNTEAFF

D: -
V: TRBV5-4
size: -
J: TRBJ2-5
DNA: TGTGCCAGCAGCTTCCGAGTCTCTGAACAAGAGACCCAGTACTTC
CDR3: CASSFRVSEQETQYF

D: -
V: TRBV9
size: -
J: TRBJ2-1
DNA: TGTGCCAGCAGCGTAGGGGGGCCCTCCTACAATGAGCAGTTCTTC
CDR3: CASSVGGPSYNEQFF

D: -
V: TRBV7-9
size: -
J: TRBJ2-5
DNA: TGTGCCAGCAGCTTACATTGGCGGCAAGAGACCCAGTACTTC
CDR3: CASSLHWRQETQYF

D: -
V: TRBV27
size: -
J: TRBJ1-1
DNA: TGTGCCAGCAGGTTACAGGGTGGGAACACTGAAGCTTTCTTT
CDR3: CASRLQGGNTEAFF

D: -
V: TRBV6-1
size: -
J: TRBJ2-5
DNA: TGTGCCAGCCAGCTCGGGGAGACCCAGTACTTC
CDR3: CASQLGETQYF

D: TRBD2
V: TRBV5-8
size: -
J: TRBJ2-2
DNA: TGTGCCAGCAGCTTTTATAGCGGGAGGGTCACCGGGGAGCTGTTTTTT
CDR3: CASSFYSGRVTGELFF

D: TRBD1
V: TRBV9
size: once
J: TRBJ2-7
DNA: TGTGCCAGCAGCCCCCGGGACAGCTACGAGCAGTACTTC
CDR3: CASSPRDSYEQYF

D: TRBD1
V: TRBV9
size: few
J: TRBJ1-1
DNA: TGTGCCAGCAGCGCAGGGGGAAGTACTGAAGCTTTCTTT
CDR3: CASSAGGSTEAFF

D: -
V: TRBV30
size: -
J: TRBJ2-6
DNA: TGTGCCTGGTTGCCGGCAGACAGTTTCCCCTCTGGGGCCAACGTCCTGACTTTC
CDR3: CAWLPADSFPSGANVLTF

D: -
V: TRBV28
size: -
J: TRBJ2-4
DNA: TGTGCCAGCAGCTCCCCGAGGACTCTTTGGTTC
CDR3: CASSSPRTLWF

D: -
V: TRBV19
size: once
J: TRBJ1-2
DNA: TGTGCCAGTAGTATACTAGGGGCCGATTCTCCTTATGGCTACACCTTC
CDR3: CASSILGADSPYGYTF

D: -
V: TRBV5-4
size: -
J: TRBJ2-1
DNA: TGTGCCAGCAGCTTGGACAGAAACAATGAGCAGTTCTTC
CDR3: CASSLDRNNEQFF

D: -
V: TRBV7-2
size: few
J: TRBJ1-1
DNA: TGTGCCAGCAGTTCCCAGGGGAACACTGAAGCTTTCTTT
CDR3: CASSSQGNTEAFF

D: -
V: TRBV5-1
size: -
J: TRBJ1-2
DNA: TGCGCCAGCAGTCTCCCTACAGGGACGGGAGGCTACACCTTC
CDR3: CASSLPTGTGGYTF

D: TRBD1
V: TRBV6-1
size: once
J: TRBJ2-7
DNA: TGTGCCAGCAGTGAATCGGGACAGGGATTCTACGAGCAGTACTTC
CDR3: CASSESGQGFYEQYF

D: -
V: TRBV10-3
size: -
J: TRBJ2-6
DNA: TGTGCCATCAGTGATCTCTCTGGGGCCAACGTCCTGACTTTC
CDR3: CAISDLSGANVLTF

D: -
V: TRBV19
size: -
J: TRBJ2-1
DNA: TGTGCCAGTAGTATCGGACTCTACAATGAGCAGTTCTTC
CDR3: CASSIGLYNEQFF

D: -
V: TRBV15
size: once
J: TRBJ1-6
DNA: TGTGCCACCAGCCCCGGGCCGGGGAATTCACCCCTCCACTTT
CDR3: CATSPGPGNSPLHF

D: -
V: TRBV2
size: -
J: TRBJ1-5
DNA: TGTGCCAGCACCCCGGGTGGCCAGCCCCAGCATTTT
CDR3: CASTPGGQPQHF

D: -
V: TRBV5-1
size: -
J: TRBJ1-1
DNA: TGCGCCAGCAGCTTGTGGTCGAGGGTGGTTGGAACTGAAGCTTTCTTT
CDR3: CASSLWSRVVGTEAFF

D: -
V: TRBV7-2
size: -
J: TRBJ2-3
DNA: TGTGCCAGCAGCCTGAGAAATACGCAGTATTTT
CDR3: CASSLRNTQYF

D: -
V: TRBV5-6
size: -
J: TRBJ2-7
DNA: TGTGCCAGCAGCCCATTAGGGACAAGGTCCCACGAGCAGTACTTC
CDR3: CASSPLGTRSHEQYF

D: -
V: TRBV10-2
size: once
J: TRBJ1-1
DNA: TGCGCCAGCAGTGGTGGACTGATTAACACTGAAGCTTTCTTT
CDR3: CASSGGLINTEAFF

D: -
V: TRBV30
size: -
J: TRBJ2-7
DNA: TGTGCCCTGTCAACAGGGAGTGCCTACGAGCAGTACTTC
CDR3: CALSTGSAYEQYF

D: -
V: TRBV5-6
size: -
J: TRBJ2-1
DNA: TGTGCCAGCAGCTTGCCGACAAACTCCTACAATGAGCAGTTCTTC
CDR3: CASSLPTNSYNEQFF

D: TRBD2
V: TRBV4-1
size: -
J: TRBJ2-7
DNA: TGCGCCAGCAGCCAAGATAGTAGCGGGAGGATCTACGAGCAGTACTTC
CDR3: CASSQDSSGRIYEQYF